One T cell receptor (beta chain) is described in this entry. This clonotype was detected only a few times. Its antigen is currently not known. Per-base qualities were not stored, and no clone one base away is much larger. The record originates from a study of T cells after yellow fever vaccination (dated by TCRdb to between 2017 and 2020). General notes on the study: The SMART-Seq v4 Ultra Low Input RNA kit was used to prepare libraries from fractions with low cell numbers. To track T-cell clones before and after primary and booster YFV17D yellow fever vaccination, bulk TCR alpha and beta repertoires were sequenced longitudinally. Two healthy male donors, one aged 18 to 30 and one aged 30 to 39 years, were included in the cohort. Blood samples were taken at several timepoints before and after primary and secondary immunization, and bulk PBMC replicates and cell subsets were isolated. Study-level results and caveats: A small share of clonotypes was detected in both CD4 and CD8 compartments, with the overlap likely arising from convergent recombination. After the booster, most of the clones that had expanded following primary vaccination were detected again (around 95% of CD4 and roughly 88% of CD8), which suggests that memory was broadly maintained. Computational filtering was required because FACS-sorted repertoires could contain abundant contaminating clonotypes from the bulk population. Because the study included only a couple of donors, the extent to which the findings can be generalized is limited. Compared with the primary T-cell response, the secondary T-cell response was weaker but faster, peaking on day 5 rather than day 15.

TCR cDNA was made using 5'RACE template switching, a step that added a universal primer site and unique molecular identifiers. cDNA synthesis was primed from both the TCR alpha and TCR beta constant segments. Library amplification used two PCR steps, and the second PCR step added sample barcodes and sequencing adapters. Sequencing of libraries was done on Illumina HiSeq 2500 (2x100 bp) or NovaSeq (2x150 bp). The paper's data handling went like this. Reads were demultiplexed and collapsed into UMI consensus sequences with MIGEC, and V(D)J alignment was performed with MiXCR. Clonotypes responding to the vaccine were identified with edgeR on replicate PBMC samples, with the criteria of FDR below 0.01 and a log2 fold change above 5 up to day 15. CD4 or CD8 identity was assigned to each bulk clonotype according to whether the clonotype was present at higher abundance in the sequenced CD4 repertoire or the sequenced CD8 repertoire. The public reads were run again by TCRdb, first through fastp at Q25 and then through MiXCR, and only productive beta chains were kept. Under each unique CDR3 protein, matching rows form one entry showing the most common genes and DNA. It is TCRdb's table, rather than the study itself, that gives the V and J calls and clone size. The sample yields roughly 260,000 distinct CDR3 sequences; 10% to 15% were counted once. The ten largest clones take up about 0.54% of the sample.

CDR1 and CDR2 were assigned from the germline V gene (reference sequence) as DFQATT and SNEGSKA. V was cut back by 6 bases and J by 2 bases, leaving a gap of 19 bases between them. The CDR3 measures 15 amino acids from cysteine to phenylalanine. Left in the record is the CDR3 DNA by itself, 45 bases read in frame from the first base. Reading the label with the study, this specimen's treatment or condition is: live attenuated yellow fever vaccine strain. PBMCs were isolated from peripheral blood using a standard Ficoll-Paque protocol. Dynabeads CD4 and CD8 positive selection kits were used to isolate the CD4 and CD8 T-cell fractions. TriZol was used to extract RNA from bulk PBMCs, CD4 and CD8 fractions, and dextramer-positive and dextramer-negative fractions.

This TCR was sampled from a man aged 25 to 40 who received the YFV17D yellow fever vaccine. The input for sequencing was CD4+ T cells sorted from PBMCs, taken 45 days after the yellow fever booster vaccination. The chain joins TRBV20-1 to TRBJ2-5; D gene: possibly TRBD1, on 5 matching bases. CDR3 region: CSAPALRTRQETQYF. The nucleotides read TGCAGTGCACCTGCCCTCCGGACACGACAAGAGACCCAGTACTTC.